The text below deals with one T cell receptor beta chain. Per germline, CDR1 LNHDA and CDR2 SQIVND (reference sequence). The junction had 6 bases not matched to a gene; V was cut back by 5 bases and J by 7 bases. This CDR3 contains 13 residues. This entry comes from a study of shared clonotypes between healthy human individuals. The naive CD8 fraction comprised CD45RO-negative cells positively selected for CCR7 and excluded terminally differentiated effector memory CD45RA+ cells. Replicate PCRs for sorted subsets used approximately 220 ng DNA; this equaled about 30,000 T cell genomes. Using immunoSEQ multiplex PCR, the repertoire was profiled, and TCRdb retains in-frame clones only, with some absent. The repertoire holds about 1,900,000 clones, over 85% seen once, with roughly 1.2% in the top ten.

The sequenced material came from naive CD8+ T cells sorted from blood. The clonotype comes from a man between 18 and 35 years old in good health. The V call is TRBV19, the J call TRBJ1-2, with TRBD1 identical over 8 bases. The CDR3 region has the DNA TGTGCCAGTAGTCCCGGGACAGGCAGTGGCTACACCTTC. It yields the protein CASSPGTGSGYTF.